One and the same sample provided the 20 T cell receptor beta chains below, sequenced in a study of control samples from healthy donors and cancer patients. Profiled with immunoSEQ multiplex PCR; TCRdb holds only in-frame clones, not every one. The sample includes hundreds of thousands of clones, around 79% seen only once; the top ten take about 14%. The sample taken for sequencing was PBMCs. These receptors all come from an older woman with lung cancer.

The genes are TRBV5-4 and TRBJ2-2, with D tentatively TRBD1 or TRBD2 (5 bases each). Looked up from germline, CDR1 is SGHNT and CDR2 is YYREEE (reference sequence). The CDR3 is 15 residues long. V lost 4 bases to trimming and J lost 4 bases, with 14 bases between them. The CDR3 DNA reads as TGTGCCAGCAGCGTCGAGGGGAGAAGCACCGGGGAGCTGTTTTTT. Its translation is CASSVEGRSTGELFF. Together with reference TRBV5-4 and TRBJ2-2, the CDR3 gives the full variable domain: ETGVTQSPTHLIKTRGQQVTLRCSSQSGHNTVSWYQQALGQGPQFIFQYYREEENGRGNFPPRFSGLQFPNYSSELNVNALELDDSALYLCASSVEGRSTGELFFGEGSRLTVL.

V and J are TRBV5-1 and TRBJ2-5; TRBD1 aligns across 8 bases. The CDR3 contains 17 residues. V shed 4 bases, J shed 2 bases, and the junction held 13 bases outside the gene matches. Germline V gene data show CDR1 as SGHRS and CDR2 as YFSETQ. The CDR3: CASSPSIGQGLQETQYF. The CDR3 DNA sequence: TGCGCCAGCAGCCCCTCCATCGGACAGGGCCTACAAGAGACCCAGTACTTC.

The chain links TRBV5-4 to TRBJ2-1; 7 nucleotides align to TRBD2. This CDR3 comprises 16 residues. V was pared by 0 bases and J by 2 bases, with 5 bases of the junction left unmatched. Germline CDR1 reads SGHNT; CDR2 reads YYREEE (reference sequence). CDR3 DNA: TGTGCCAGCAGCTTGGGCCCAGCGGGGACCTACAATGAGCAGTTCTTC. This gives the protein CASSLGPAGTYNEQFF.

This chain uses TRBV28 with TRBJ2-7, with TRBD1 matching 7 bases. CDR1 and CDR2 from the germline V gene are MDHEN and SYDVKM. V shed 5 bases, J shed 8 bases, and the junction held 15 bases outside the gene matches. The CDR3 extends over 15 amino acids. CDR3 residues: CASSLKIGTATKQYF. CDR3 DNA sequence: TGTGCCAGCAGTCTGAAAATCGGGACAGCTACGAAGCAGTACTTC.

This chain uses TRBV11-2 with TRBJ1-1, with TRBD1 as a possible D gene (5 bases). This CDR3 has 13 amino acids. The germline CDR1 and CDR2 sequences are SGHAT and FQNNGV. Trimming removed 0 bases at V and 10 bases at J, with 12 bases between. The CDR3 sequence: CASSLDWQGVAFF. The DNA of the CDR3 is TGTGCCAGCAGCTTAGATTGGCAGGGTGTAGCTTTCTTT. The complete variable domain, with remaining parts taken from reference TRBV11-2 and TRBJ1-1, reads EAGVAQSPRYKIIEKRQSVAFWCNPISGHATLYWYQQILGQGPKLLIQFQNNGVVDDSQLPKDRFSAERLKGVDSTLKIQPAKLEDSAVYLCASSLDWQGVAFFGQGTRLTVV.

This clone was detected only a few times. The V gene is TRBV27, the J gene TRBJ2-5, with D perhaps matching TRBD1 (5 bases). The CDR3 is 15 amino acids. V dropped 0 bases and J dropped 2 bases, with 10 bases sitting between them. CDR1 is MNHEY, CDR2 SMNVEV, per germline (reference sequence). In nucleotides, the CDR3 is TGTGCCAGCAGTTTATCGTCGTCAGGGCAAGAGACCCAGTACTTC. Amino acid sequence: CASSLSSSGQETQYF.

Here the CDR3 reads CASSPREGYGYTF. In DNA, the CDR3 is TGTGCCAGCAGTCCCAGGGAGGGCTATGGCTACACCTTC. The gene calls are TRBV6-5 and TRBJ1-2; tentatively, D is TRBD1 (5 bases). The CDR3 sequence is 13 residues long. Trimming stripped 5 bases from V and 4 bases from J, with 11 bases between. In germline, CDR1 is MNHEY, CDR2 SVGAGI.

A few counts support this clone. This chain joins TRBV10-3 and TRBJ1-6; 12 nucleotides line up with TRBD1. The CDR3 loop spans 15 amino acids. The junction had 7 bases not matched to a gene; V was cut back by 7 bases and J by 9 bases. The germline V gene has CDR1 ENHRY and CDR2 SYGVKD. CDR3 sequence: CAITSGQGASSPLHF. CDR3 in DNA: TGTGCCATCACATCGGGACAGGGGGCTTCTTCACCCCTCCACTTT.

The chain employs TRBV5-8 and TRBJ2-4; D not resolved. The V and J ends lost 0 bases and 0 bases respectively, with 7 bases between them. The germline CDR1 and CDR2 sequences are SGHTS and YDEGEE. This CDR3 spans 15 amino acids. In DNA, the CDR3 is TGTGCCAGCAGCTTGGGACGGCTAGCCAAAAACATTCAGTACTTC. Its translation is CASSLGRLAKNIQYF.

This rearrangement joins TRBV5-4 to TRBJ1-1, with unresolved D. CDR1 and CDR2 (germline): SGHNT, YYREEE (reference sequence). This CDR3 has 14 residues. V lost 0 bases, J lost 1 base, and 7 bases lay in between. CDR3 in DNA: TGTGCCAGCAGCTTGGACATATCGAACACTGAAGCTTTCTTT. Protein: CASSLDISNTEAFF.

This CDR3 reads CASSLDTSVYGYTF. CDR3 nucleotide sequence: TGTGCCAGCAGTTTAGACACCTCTGTCTATGGCTACACCTTC. The chain employs TRBV28 and TRBJ1-2; D not resolved. With 2 bases removed from V and 4 bases from J, the gap between germline ends came to 11 bases. CDR3 length: 14 amino acids. Germline lookup yields CDR1 MDHEN and CDR2 SYDVKM.

This sequence joins TRBV6-2 or TRBV6-3 and TRBJ1-2; D perhaps matches TRBD1 (5 bases). V lost 6 bases to trimming and J lost 3 bases, with 14 bases between them. Germline V lookup: CDR1 MNHEY, CDR2 SVGEGT. This CDR3 has 14 amino acids. The CDR3 protein is CASSWGEAYYGYTF. The CDR3 nucleotides read TGTGCCAGCAGCTGGGGGGAGGCCTACTATGGCTACACCTTC.

This chain uses TRBV28 with TRBJ1-2, with 7 bases lining up with TRBD1. CDR1 MDHEN and CDR2 SYDVKM come from the germline V gene. There are 15 residues in the CDR3. The ends lost 6 bases at V and 4 bases at J; junction bases unmatched: 11. Here the CDR3 reads CASRPGQVGAYGYTF. DNA of the CDR3: TGTGCCAGCAGACCCGGACAGGTTGGAGCCTATGGCTACACCTTC.

The chain combines TRBV5-4 with TRBJ2-5; 9 positions match TRBD2. The CDR3 has 15 amino acids. Looked up from germline, CDR1 is SGHNT and CDR2 is YYREEE (reference sequence). V shed 0 bases, J shed 5 bases, and the junction held 5 bases outside the gene matches. CDR3 nucleotides: TGTGCCAGCAGCTTGGTGGCGGGGGGGCAGGAGACCCAGTACTTC. It specifies CASSLVAGGQETQYF.

The J gene is TRBJ1-5, the V gene TRBV5-1; TRBD1 matches 7 bases. This CDR3 region has 15 residues. V trimming: 4 bases; J trimming: 4 bases; junction bases outside the gene matches: 8. Germline V lookup: CDR1 SGHRS, CDR2 YFSETQ. CDR3 loop: CASSLDRFDNQPQHF. As DNA, the CDR3 is TGCGCCAGCAGCCTGGACAGGTTTGATAATCAGCCCCAGCATTTT.

The CDR3 nucleotides read TGCGCCAGCAGCTTGCCTAGCGGGGTCTACAATGAGCAGTTCTTC. It specifies CASSLPSGVYNEQFF. The V gene is TRBV5-1, the J gene TRBJ2-1; 9 bases align to TRBD2. Per germline, CDR1 SGHRS and CDR2 YFSETQ. The junction had 2 bases not matched to a gene; V was cut back by 1 base and J by 3 bases. The CDR3 totals 15 residues.

V gene TRBV4-2 combines with J gene TRBJ1-6, with D unclear. CDR1 is LGHNA and CDR2 is YNFKEQ in the germline V gene. CDR3 length equals 17 residues. The V end was cut by 0 bases, the J end by 4 bases, with 13 bases between. The CDR3 loop is CASSQDLITGYNSPLHF. DNA of the CDR3: TGTGCCAGCAGCCAAGATTTAATTACGGGGTATAATTCACCCCTCCACTTT.

The chain carries TRBV7-2 and TRBJ1-1; 9 positions agree with TRBD1. Trimming at V came to 3 bases and at J to 6 bases, leaving 5 bases not matched to a gene. CDR3 length equals 14 residues. The germline V gene has CDR1 SGHTA and CDR2 FQGNSA. The DNA of the CDR3 is TGTGCCAGCAGCTTGACAGGGGGTGCCCCTGAAGCTTTCTTT. It specifies CASSLTGGAPEAFF. The full variable domain, in which reference TRBV7-2 and TRBJ1-1 provide the parts outside the CDR3, is GAGVSQSPSNKVTEKGKDVELRCDPISGHTALYWYRQSLGQGLEFLIYFQGNSAPDKSGLPSDRFSAERTGGSVSTLTIQRTQQEDSAVYLCASSLTGGAPEAFFGQGTRLTVV.

The rearrangement links TRBV3-1 (or the pseudogene TRBV3-2) to TRBJ1-3; D ambiguous. Germline V lookup: CDR1 LGHDT, CDR2 YNNKEL (reference sequence). This CDR3 contains 15 residues. V was clipped by 1 base and J by 0 bases, with 7 bases between them. The CDR3 nucleotides read TGTGCCAGCAGCCAAGGCGCGCGCTCTGGAAACACCATATATTTT. The encoded protein is CASSQGARSGNTIYF.

This clone was counted a single time. The chain has TRBV6-4 and TRBJ1-6, with 7 bases lining up with TRBD1. This CDR3 contains 14 residues. V lost 6 bases to trimming and J lost 9 bases; unmatched junction nucleotides: 8. Germline V gene lookup returns CDR1 MRHNA and CDR2 SNTAGT. CDR3 in amino acids: CASRAQGEASPLHF. CDR3 sequence (DNA): TGTGCCAGCAGGGCCCAGGGGGAGGCTTCACCCCTCCACTTT.